The rows below give T cell receptor beta chains drawn from one sample of a study of blood T cell repertoires in COVID-19. Profiled with immunoSEQ multiplex PCR; TCRdb holds only in-frame clones, not every one. The repertoire holds approximately 170,000 clones, with approximately 85% as singletons. The sequencing input was peripheral blood. The receptors derive from a man aged 60 to 69 who had recovered from COVID-19. CDR3s include the opening cysteine and the closing phenylalanine or tryptophan. A D gene is named only where the DNA matches it firmly. Size is omitted from some rows. Given values are once, few, many or a class for expanded clones.

J | size | D | V | CDR3 | DNA
TRBJ1-1 | once | NA | TRBV20-1 | CSASPPGRATEAFF | TGCAGTGCTAGTCCCCCTGGGAGGGCCACTGAAGCTTTCTTT
TRBJ1-2 | few | NA | TRBV12-3/TRBV12-4 | CASSLRRSYGYTF | TGTGCCAGCAGTTTACGGAGATCCTATGGCTACACCTTC
TRBJ1-2 | NA | NA | TRBV6-5 | CASRSEGLNYGYTF | TGTGCCAGCAGGTCAGAGGGACTGAACTATGGCTACACCTTC
TRBJ2-2 | once | NA | TRBV15 | CATSRGLQGGELFF | TGTGCCACCAGCAGAGGGCTTCAGGGCGGGGAGCTGTTTTTT
TRBJ2-7 | NA | TRBD2 | TRBV5-8 | CASSLVGGGVVGEQYF | TGTGCCAGCAGCTTGGTCGGCGGGGGGGTGGTTGGCGAGCAGTACTTC
TRBJ2-5 | NA | TRBD1 | TRBV29-1 | CSVDQRTGETQYF | TGCAGCGTTGACCAGAGGACAGGGGAGACCCAGTACTTC
TRBJ2-1 | NA | NA | TRBV5-1 | CASSLRSTLPGSYNEQFF | TGCGCCAGCAGCTTGAGATCAACCCTGCCGGGCTCCTACAATGAGCAGTTCTTC
TRBJ1-2 | NA | TRBD1 | TRBV30 | CAWIQQTGGYGYTF | TGTGCCTGGATTCAACAGACAGGGGGATATGGCTACACCTTC
TRBJ2-5 | NA | NA | TRBV29-1 | CSGGQETQYF | TGCAGCGGCGGGCAGGAGACCCAGTACTTC
TRBJ1-1 | NA | NA | TRBV12-3/TRBV12-4 | CATTLGGFSEAFF | TGTGCCACCACCCTGGGGGGTTTTAGTGAAGCTTTCTTT
TRBJ1-4 | NA | NA | TRBV19 | CASSINRETNEKLFF | TGTGCCAGTAGTATTAACAGGGAAACTAATGAAAAACTGTTTTTT
TRBJ2-3 | NA | TRBD2 | TRBV4-3 | CASSQRVPGSGGGLDTQYF | TGCGCCAGCAGCCAACGCGTCCCGGGGAGCGGGGGGGGTCTAGATACGCAGTATTTT
TRBJ2-7 | few | NA | TRBV19 | CASSIRAATYEQYF | TGTGCCAGTAGTATACGAGCGGCAACCTACGAGCAGTACTTC
TRBJ2-2 | NA | TRBD1 | TRBV6-1 | CASSDRGQVGELFF | TGTGCCAGCAGTGACAGGGGGCAGGTCGGGGAGCTGTTTTTT
TRBJ2-1 | NA | TRBD1 | TRBV7-2 | CASSSPDRAHNEQFF | TGTGCCAGCAGCTCACCCGACAGGGCCCACAATGAGCAGTTCTTC
TRBJ2-6 | once | TRBD2 | TRBV24-1 | CATSDVGGGSSGANVLTF | TGTGCCACCAGTGACGTCGGGGGGGGGAGCTCTGGGGCCAACGTCCTGACTTTC
TRBJ2-3 | NA | NA | TRBV7-9 | CANDSPDDSTDTQYF | TGTGCCAACGACTCACCAGACGACAGCACAGATACGCAGTATTTT
TRBJ2-2 | few | TRBD2 | TRBV2 | CASSEVGLAGNTGELFF | TGTGCCAGCAGTGAAGTCGGACTAGCGGGGAATACCGGGGAGCTGTTTTTT
TRBJ2-2 | NA | TRBD2 | TRBV5-4 | CASSRGAREANTGELFF | TGTGCCAGCAGCCGGGGCGCGCGGGAGGCGAACACCGGGGAGCTGTTTTTT
TRBJ1-6 | NA | NA | TRBV9 | CASSVGGGNLHF | TGTGCCAGCAGCGTGGGAGGAGGGAACCTCCACTTT
TRBJ1-2 | NA | NA | TRBV3-1/TRBV3-2 | CASSLREGSGYTF | TGTGCCAGCAGCCTGAGGGAGGGCTCTGGCTACACCTTC
TRBJ2-3 | NA | NA | TRBV19 | CASSRTAEKTDTQYF | TGTGCCAGTAGTCGGACAGCGGAGAAGACAGATACGCAGTATTTT